Presented here are 6 T cell receptor beta chains from one specimen sequenced in a study of blood T cells in healthy people across ages. Together with a sample-barcoded 5' primer, a J-beta primer mix was included in a second PCR lasting about 6 to 12 cycles. MiXCR was run by TCRdb on the 5' RACE reads, yielding one entry per CDR3 protein. This table holds 380,000 or so distinct CDR3 sequences, about half found once. Sequencing input: blood. All receptors derive from a man aged 60 to 69 in good health.

This clonotype was picked up many times. This sequence may be a read error, since a much larger clone differs from it by one base. This chain connects TRBV14 to TRBJ2-5; D uncertain. The CDR3 is 13 residues long. The V and J ends lost 4 bases and 11 bases respectively, with 17 bases between them. Germline CDR1 SGHDN, CDR2 FVKESK. CDR3 bases: TGTGCCAGCAGCCGTCAGTTACGCGATGAGCAGTACTTC. This translates into CASSRQLRDEQYF.

This clonotype came up a few times. V usage is TRBV4-3 and J usage is TRBJ2-1; D perhaps matches TRBD2 (6 bases). V was shortened by 0 bases and J by 1 base, with 13 bases between the two germline ends. The germline V gene has CDR1 LGHNA and CDR2 YSLEER. This CDR3 is 17 amino acids long. CDR3 nucleotides: TGCGCCAGCAGCCAAGATCCAAGGGACTTGTCCTACAATGAGCAGTTCTTC. Its translation is CASSQDPRDLSYNEQFF.

This clonotype was counted a few times. The V call is TRBV6-5, the J call TRBJ2-3; the D gene is possibly TRBD2 (5 bases). CDR1 is MNHEY, CDR2 SVGAGI, per germline. This CDR3 is 14 amino acids long. The ends were cut back, 3 bases at V and 2 bases at J, with 9 bases in the middle. The CDR3: CASSYQRSTDTQYF. The CDR3 nucleotides read TGTGCCAGCAGTTATCAGCGGTCCACAGATACGCAGTATTTT.

The sample holds many counts of this clonotype. J is TRBJ2-5 and V is TRBV2; D is tentatively TRBD1 or TRBD2 (5 bases each). CDR1 is SNHLY and CDR2 is FYNNEI in the germline V gene. Trimming left V 6 bases short and J 5 bases short, with 10 bases between. The CDR3 loop spans 12 amino acids. CDR3 nucleotide sequence: TGTGCCAGCAGGGGACCCGGGGAGACCCAGTACTTC. Protein: CASRGPGETQYF.

The rearrangement uses TRBV6-6 and TRBJ1-2; tentative D call: TRBD1 (5 bases). The CDR3 has 14 amino acids. V lost 5 bases, J lost 6 bases, and 16 bases lay in between. Per the germline V gene, CDR1 is MNHNY and CDR2 is SVGAGI (reference sequence). The DNA for the CDR3 is TGTGCCAGCAGTCCGTTTATGGGAGGGGATGGCTACACCTTC. Its protein is CASSPFMGGDGYTF.

The V call is TRBV4-2, the J call TRBJ1-2, with D possibly being TRBD1 (5 bases). The CDR3 has 15 residues. CDR1 LGHNA and CDR2 YNFKEQ come from the germline V gene. Trimming removed 0 bases from V and 1 base from J, with 9 bases in between. The CDR3 is CASSQEKTVNYGYTF. CDR3 in DNA: TGTGCCAGCAGCCAAGAGAAGACAGTTAACTATGGCTACACCTTC.